The 10 T cell receptor beta chains below all came from one sample that was sequenced in a study of cytomegalovirus exposure and HLA in healthy donors. The PCR made use of 60 Vbeta and 13 Jbeta primers. Clones were sequenced by immunoSEQ multiplex PCR, and TCRdb holds only the in-frame ones, with some missing. The sample shows about 71,000 clones, less than 75% of them seen only once. The material sequenced was PBMCs. These receptors came from a man in his forties or fifties in good health and CMV-seropositive.

This sequence joins TRBV5-1 and TRBJ2-7; TRBD1 is a possible D gene (5 bases). Per the germline V gene, CDR1 is SGHRS and CDR2 is YFSETQ. V gave up 0 bases and J gave up 0 bases, with 13 bases separating them. The CDR3 runs 16 residues. The CDR3 nucleotides read TGCGCCAGCAGCTTGGATGGGGCGCTGGACTCCTACGAGCAGTACTTC. It translates to CASSLDGALDSYEQYF.

This chain uses TRBV19 with TRBJ1-5; D might be TRBD1 (6 bases). Germline lookup yields CDR1 LNHDA and CDR2 SQIVND (reference sequence). With 3 bases removed from V and 2 bases from J, the gap between germline ends came to 14 bases. This CDR3 is built from 16 residues. The CDR3 DNA is TGTGCCAGTAGTATCCGAGCAGGGGATGGCAATCAGCCCCAGCATTTT. Translated: CASSIRAGDGNQPQHF.

The rearrangement links TRBV7-9 to TRBJ1-2, with 9 bases that match TRBD1. The length of the CDR3 is 14 residues. Germline V gene sequence: CDR1 SEHNR, CDR2 FQNEAQ (reference sequence). With 6 bases clipped from V and 7 bases from J, the junction kept 9 bases outside the gene matches. CDR3 DNA: TGTGCCAGCAGGCCCGGGACAGGGCTGGGTGGCTACACCTTC. It encodes CASRPGTGLGGYTF.

The chain couples TRBV4-1 to TRBJ2-7; D may be TRBD2 (6 bases). The CDR3 has 15 residues. Germline loops: CDR1 MGHRA, CDR2 YSYEKL. Trimming left V 1 base short and J 1 base short, with 11 bases between. In nucleotides, the CDR3 is TGCGCCAGCAGCCAAGGTCAGGGAGGTTCCTACGAGCAGTACTTC. Its protein is CASSQGQGGSYEQYF.

CDR3 coding DNA: TGTGCCTGGAGTGCGACCAGGGGGCTCTACGAGCAGTACTTC. This sequence encodes CAWSATRGLYEQYF. The chain joins TRBV30 to TRBJ2-7; 8 bases are shared with TRBD1. The CDR3 contains 14 residues. V lost 1 base to trimming and J lost 3 bases; unmatched junction nucleotides: 5. Germline V gene data show CDR1 as GTSNPN and CDR2 as SVGIG (reference sequence).

In its sample, this clone was seen many times. The rearrangement links TRBV9 to TRBJ1-4; 9 nucleotides line up with TRBD1. V trimming: 3 bases; J trimming: 6 bases; junction bases outside the gene matches: 6. Looked up from germline, CDR1 is SGDLS and CDR2 is YYNGEE. The CDR3 is 15 amino acids. CDR3 coding DNA: TGTGCCAGCAGCGGTCAACAGGGGGCAGATGAAAAACTGTTTTTT. As protein: CASSGQQGADEKLFF. The full variable domain, completed using reference TRBV9 and TRBJ1-4, is DSGVTQTPKHLITATGQRVTLRCSPRSGDLSVYWYQQSLDQGLQFLIQYYNGEERAKGNILERFSAQQFPDLHSELNLSSLELGDSALYFCASSGQQGADEKLFFGSGTQLSVL.

Of note for this clone: Other nucleotide sequences in the sample specify the same CDR3. The chain combines TRBV29-1 with TRBJ1-5, with D possibly TRBD1 on 5 matching bases. With 4 bases removed from V and 5 bases from J, the gap between germline ends came to 9 bases. This CDR3 is 12 amino acids long. Germline V gene lookup returns CDR1 SQVTM and CDR2 ANQGSEA. The CDR3 loop reads CSVGARDQPQHF. The CDR3 nucleotides read TGCAGCGTTGGCGCCAGGGATCAGCCCCAGCATTTT.

The chain couples TRBV7-9 to TRBJ2-1; tentative D call: TRBD1 (7 bases). This CDR3 is 15 amino acids long. The V end lost 5 bases, the J end lost 8 bases, and 19 bases lay between the germline ends. CDR1 is SEHNR and CDR2 is FQNEAQ in the germline V gene (reference sequence). The CDR3 bases are TGTGCCAGCAGCCGACTAGAGAGAGGGGGCGATGAGCAGTTCTTC. This translates into CASSRLERGGDEQFF. The whole variable domain, remainder taken from reference TRBV7-9 and TRBJ2-1, is DTGVSQNPRHKITKRGQNVTFRCDPISEHNRLYWYRQTLGQGPEFLTYFQNEAQLEKSRLLSDRFSAERPKGSFSTLEIQRTEQGDSAMYLCASSRLERGGDEQFFGPGTRLTVL.

The V and J genes are TRBV20-1 and TRBJ1-1, with D possibly being TRBD1 (6 bases). V was pared by 4 bases and J by 5 bases, with 8 bases between. Germline assignment: CDR1 DFQATT and CDR2 SNEGSKA (reference sequence). The CDR3 length is 11 residues. CDR3 in DNA: TGCAGTGCTAAAAGGGGGACTGAAGCTTTCTTT. Protein sequence: CSAKRGTEAFF.

V is TRBV30 and J is TRBJ1-1; the match to TRBD1 covers 7 bases. V was pared by 2 bases and J by 0 bases, with 3 bases of the junction left unmatched. The CDR3 extends over 14 amino acids. Germline V gives CDR1 GTSNPN, CDR2 SVGIG (reference sequence). CDR3 loop: CAWSLTGVNTEAFF. Here the CDR3 DNA reads TGTGCCTGGAGTCTCACAGGGGTGAACACTGAAGCTTTCTTT.